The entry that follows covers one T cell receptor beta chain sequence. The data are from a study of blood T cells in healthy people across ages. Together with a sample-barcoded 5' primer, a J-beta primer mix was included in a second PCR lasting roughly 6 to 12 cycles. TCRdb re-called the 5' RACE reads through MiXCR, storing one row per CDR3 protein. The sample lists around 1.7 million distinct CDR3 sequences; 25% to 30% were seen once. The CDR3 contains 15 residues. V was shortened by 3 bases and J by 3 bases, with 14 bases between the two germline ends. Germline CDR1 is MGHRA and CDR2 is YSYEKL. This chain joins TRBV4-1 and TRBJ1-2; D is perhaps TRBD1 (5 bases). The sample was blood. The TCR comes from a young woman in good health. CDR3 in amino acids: CASSHDLAGHYGYTF. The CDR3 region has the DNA TGCGCCAGCAGCCACGATCTTGCGGGGCACTATGGCTACACCTTC.